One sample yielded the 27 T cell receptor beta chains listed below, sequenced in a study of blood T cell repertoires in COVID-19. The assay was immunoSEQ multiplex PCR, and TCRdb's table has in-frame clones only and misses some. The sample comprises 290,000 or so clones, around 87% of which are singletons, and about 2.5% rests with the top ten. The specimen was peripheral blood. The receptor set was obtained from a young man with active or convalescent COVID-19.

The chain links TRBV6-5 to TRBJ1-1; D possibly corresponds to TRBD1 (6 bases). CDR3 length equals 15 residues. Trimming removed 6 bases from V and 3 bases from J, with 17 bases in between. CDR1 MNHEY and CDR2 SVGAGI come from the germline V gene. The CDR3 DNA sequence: TGTGCCAGCAGGAGACCCACAGGGATTGACACTGAAGCTTTCTTT. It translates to CASRRPTGIDTEAFF.

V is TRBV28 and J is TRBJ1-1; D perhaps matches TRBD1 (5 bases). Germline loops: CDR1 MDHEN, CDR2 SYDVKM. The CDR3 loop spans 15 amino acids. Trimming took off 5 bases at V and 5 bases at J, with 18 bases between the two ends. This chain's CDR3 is CASSPLDKVGTEAFF. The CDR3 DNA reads TGTGCCAGCAGTCCACTGGACAAGGTAGGAACTGAAGCTTTCTTT.

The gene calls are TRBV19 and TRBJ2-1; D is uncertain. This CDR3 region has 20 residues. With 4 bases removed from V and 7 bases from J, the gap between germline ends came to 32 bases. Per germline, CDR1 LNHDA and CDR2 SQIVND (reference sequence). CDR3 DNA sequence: TGTGCCAGTAGTAATTACCATCGACAATTCATTGGGCTACCGTTGAATGAGCAGTTCTTC. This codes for CASSNYHRQFIGLPLNEQFF.

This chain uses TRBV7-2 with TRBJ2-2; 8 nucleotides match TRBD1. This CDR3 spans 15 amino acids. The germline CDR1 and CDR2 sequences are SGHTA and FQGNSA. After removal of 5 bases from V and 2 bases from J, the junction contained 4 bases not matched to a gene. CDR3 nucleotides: TGTGCCAGCAGCCTCCAGGGGGCAAACACCGGGGAGCTGTTTTTT. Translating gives CASSLQGANTGELFF.

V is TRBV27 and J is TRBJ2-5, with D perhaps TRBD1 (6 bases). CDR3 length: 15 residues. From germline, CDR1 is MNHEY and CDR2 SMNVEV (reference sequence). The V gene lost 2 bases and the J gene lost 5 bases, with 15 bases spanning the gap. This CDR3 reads CASSLTYRVHETQYF. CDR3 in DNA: TGTGCCAGCAGTTTAACCTACAGGGTGCACGAGACCCAGTACTTC.

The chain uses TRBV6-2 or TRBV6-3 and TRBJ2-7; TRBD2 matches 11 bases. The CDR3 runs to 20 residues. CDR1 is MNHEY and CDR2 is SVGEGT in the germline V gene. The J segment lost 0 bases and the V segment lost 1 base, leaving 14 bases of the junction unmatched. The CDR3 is CASSYLLRTSGRSGSYEQYF. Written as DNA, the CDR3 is TGTGCCAGCAGTTACTTACTTAGGACTAGCGGGCGCTCGGGCTCCTACGAGCAGTACTTC.

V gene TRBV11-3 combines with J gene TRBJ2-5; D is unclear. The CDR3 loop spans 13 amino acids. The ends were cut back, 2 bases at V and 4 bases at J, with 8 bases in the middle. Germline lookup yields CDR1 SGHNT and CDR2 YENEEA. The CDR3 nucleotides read TGTGCCAGCAGCTTAAGAGAACGAGAGACCCAGTACTTC. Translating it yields CASSLRERETQYF.

In DNA, the CDR3 is TGTGCCAGCAGCCCAAGGGACAGGGGGAGCACAGATACGCAGTATTTT. Its translation is CASSPRDRGSTDTQYF. The chain recombines TRBV11-2 with TRBJ2-3, with TRBD1 matching 11 bases. Trimming removed 5 bases from V and 0 bases from J; junction bases left unmatched: 4. Per germline, CDR1 SGHAT and CDR2 FQNNGV. This CDR3 is 16 amino acids long.

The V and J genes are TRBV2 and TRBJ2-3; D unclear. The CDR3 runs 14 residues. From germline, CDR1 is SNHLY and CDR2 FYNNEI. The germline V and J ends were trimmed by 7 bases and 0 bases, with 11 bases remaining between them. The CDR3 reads CASTEVSSTDTQYF. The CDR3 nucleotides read TGTGCCAGCACAGAAGTCTCTAGCACAGATACGCAGTATTTT. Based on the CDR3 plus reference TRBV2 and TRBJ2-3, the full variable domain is EPEVTQTPSHQVTQMGQEVILRCVPISNHLYFYWYRQILGQKVEFLVSFYNNEISEKSEIFDDQFSVERPDGSNFTLKIRSTKLEDSAMYFCASTEVSSTDTQYFGPGTRLTVL.

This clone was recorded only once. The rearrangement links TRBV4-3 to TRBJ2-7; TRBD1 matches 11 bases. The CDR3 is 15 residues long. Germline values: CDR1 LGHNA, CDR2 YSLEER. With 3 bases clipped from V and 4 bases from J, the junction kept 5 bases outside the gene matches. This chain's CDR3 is CASSQDRGLRYEQYF. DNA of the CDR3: TGCGCCAGCAGCCAGGACAGGGGGCTACGGTACGAGCAGTACTTC.

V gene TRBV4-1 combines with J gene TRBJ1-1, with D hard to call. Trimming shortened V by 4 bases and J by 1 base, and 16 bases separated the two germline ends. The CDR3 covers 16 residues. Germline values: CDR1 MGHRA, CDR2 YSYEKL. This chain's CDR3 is CASSLTPGLRNTEAFF. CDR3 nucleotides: TGCGCCAGCAGCCTCACCCCCGGACTGCGGAACACTGAAGCTTTCTTT.

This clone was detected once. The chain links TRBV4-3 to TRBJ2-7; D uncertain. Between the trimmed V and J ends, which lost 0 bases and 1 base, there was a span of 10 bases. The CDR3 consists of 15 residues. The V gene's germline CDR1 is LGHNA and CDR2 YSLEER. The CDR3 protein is CASSQDLGSSYEQYF. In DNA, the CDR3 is TGCGCCAGCAGCCAAGATCTTGGCAGTTCCTACGAGCAGTACTTC.

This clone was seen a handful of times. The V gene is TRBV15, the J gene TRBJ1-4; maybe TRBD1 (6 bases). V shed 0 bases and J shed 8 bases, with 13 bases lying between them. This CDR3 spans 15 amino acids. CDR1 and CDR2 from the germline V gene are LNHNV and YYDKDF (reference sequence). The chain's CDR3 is CATSREQGRGEKLFF. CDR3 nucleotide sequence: TGTGCCACCAGCAGAGAGCAGGGAAGGGGGGAAAAACTGTTTTTT. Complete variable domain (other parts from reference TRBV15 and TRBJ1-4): DAMVIQNPRYQVTQFGKPVTLSCSQTLNHNVMYWYQQKSSQAPKLLFHYYDKDFNNEADTPDNFQSRRPNTSFCFLDIRSPGLGDTAMYLCATSREQGRGEKLFFGSGTQLSVL.

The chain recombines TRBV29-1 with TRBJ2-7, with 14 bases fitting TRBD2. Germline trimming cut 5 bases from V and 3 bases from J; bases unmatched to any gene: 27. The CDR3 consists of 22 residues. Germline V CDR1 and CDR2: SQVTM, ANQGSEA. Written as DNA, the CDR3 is TGCAGCGTTACACCTGGCTTTATACCGGGACTAGCGGGAGAAACGGGGGTCTACGAGCAGTACTTC. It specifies CSVTPGFIPGLAGETGVYEQYF.

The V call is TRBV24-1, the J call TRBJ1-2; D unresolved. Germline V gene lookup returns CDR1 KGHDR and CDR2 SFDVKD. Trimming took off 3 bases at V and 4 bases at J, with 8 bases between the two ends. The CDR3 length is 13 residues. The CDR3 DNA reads TGTGCCACCAGTGATCTGAATAGCTATGGCTACACCTTC. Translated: CATSDLNSYGYTF.

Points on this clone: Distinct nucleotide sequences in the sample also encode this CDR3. This chain's CDR3 is CASSPRTSGNTDTQYF. DNA of the CDR3: TGTGCCAGCAGCCCCCGGACTAGCGGGAACACAGATACGCAGTATTTT. This rearrangement joins TRBV11-2 to TRBJ2-3; 12 nucleotides agree with TRBD2. The germline gives CDR1 SGHAT, CDR2 FQNNGV. This CDR3 contains 16 residues. Germline trimming cut 5 bases from V and 2 bases from J; bases unmatched to any gene: 5.

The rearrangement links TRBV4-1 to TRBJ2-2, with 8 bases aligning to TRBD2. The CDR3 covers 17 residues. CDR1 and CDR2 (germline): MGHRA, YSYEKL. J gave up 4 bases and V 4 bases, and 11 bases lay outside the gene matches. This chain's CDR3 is CASSRASGGTFTGELFF. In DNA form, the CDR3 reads TGCGCCAGCAGCCGCGCTTCGGGGGGGACCTTCACCGGGGAGCTGTTTTTT.

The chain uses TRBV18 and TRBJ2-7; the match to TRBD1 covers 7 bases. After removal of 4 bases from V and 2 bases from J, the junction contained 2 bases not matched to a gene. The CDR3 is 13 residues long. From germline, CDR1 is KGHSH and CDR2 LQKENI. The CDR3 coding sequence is TGTGCCAGCTCACAGACAGGGACCTACGAGCAGTACTTC. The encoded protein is CASSQTGTYEQYF.

The DNA for the CDR3 is TGTGCCAGCAGGCGCCGGCGGGAGGCTCGCTCTGGGGCCAACGTCCTGACTTTC. This gives the protein CASRRRREARSGANVLTF. This chain connects TRBV27 to TRBJ2-6; 8 bases are a match to TRBD2. In germline, CDR1 is MNHEY, CDR2 SMNVEV (reference sequence). This CDR3 is 18 amino acids long. The V and J ends lost 6 bases and 0 bases, in that order; junction bases with no gene match: 10.

The CDR3 DNA sequence: TGTGCCAGCAGTAAAAGCTCGGGACTAATCAGATTTAATGAGCAGTTCTTC. The encoded protein is CASSKSSGLIRFNEQFF. The rearrangement links TRBV28 to TRBJ2-1; 7 bases line up with TRBD2. The germline gives CDR1 MDHEN, CDR2 SYDVKM. The CDR3 has 17 residues. The V segment lost 5 bases and the J segment 7 bases; nucleotides outside the gene matches: 17.

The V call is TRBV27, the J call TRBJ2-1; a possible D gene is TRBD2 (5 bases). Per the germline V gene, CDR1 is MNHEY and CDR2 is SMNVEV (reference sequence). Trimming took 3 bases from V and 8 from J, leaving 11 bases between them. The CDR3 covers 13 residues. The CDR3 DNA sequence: TGTGCCAGCAGTTTCTTTCACGGGGATGAGCAGTTCTTC. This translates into CASSFFHGDEQFF.

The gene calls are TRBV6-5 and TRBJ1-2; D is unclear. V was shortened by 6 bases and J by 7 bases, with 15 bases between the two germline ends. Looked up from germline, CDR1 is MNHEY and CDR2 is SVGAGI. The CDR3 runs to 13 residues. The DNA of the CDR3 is TGTGCCAGCAGCTATTCCCCCGAATTTGGCTACACCTTC. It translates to CASSYSPEFGYTF.

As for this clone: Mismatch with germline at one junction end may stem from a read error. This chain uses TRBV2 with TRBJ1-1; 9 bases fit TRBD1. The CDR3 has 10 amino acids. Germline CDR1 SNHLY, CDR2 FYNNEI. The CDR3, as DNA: TGTGCCGTCAGGACAGGGGCCACCGATTTT. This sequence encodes CAVRTGATDF.

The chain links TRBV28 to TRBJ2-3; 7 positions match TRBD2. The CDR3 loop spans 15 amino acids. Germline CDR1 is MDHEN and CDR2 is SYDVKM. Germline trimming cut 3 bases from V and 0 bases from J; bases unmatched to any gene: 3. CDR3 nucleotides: TGTGCCAGCAGTTTGGGAGGGACTAGCACAGATACGCAGTATTTT. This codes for CASSLGGTSTDTQYF.

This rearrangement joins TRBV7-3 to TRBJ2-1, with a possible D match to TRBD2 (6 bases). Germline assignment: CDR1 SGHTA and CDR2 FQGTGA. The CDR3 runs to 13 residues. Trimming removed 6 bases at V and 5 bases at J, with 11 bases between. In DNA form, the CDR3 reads TGTGCCAGCAGTGTGGGACTCCACAATGAGCAGTTCTTC. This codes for CASSVGLHNEQFF.

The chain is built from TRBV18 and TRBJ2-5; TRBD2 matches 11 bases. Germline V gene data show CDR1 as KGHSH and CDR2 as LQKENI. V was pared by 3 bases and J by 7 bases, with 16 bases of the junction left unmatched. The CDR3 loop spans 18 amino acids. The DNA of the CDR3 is TGTGCCAGCTCACCTCTCGTGGCTAGCGGGGGGAGTGTGTGGACCCAGTACTTC. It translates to CASSPLVASGGSVWTQYF.

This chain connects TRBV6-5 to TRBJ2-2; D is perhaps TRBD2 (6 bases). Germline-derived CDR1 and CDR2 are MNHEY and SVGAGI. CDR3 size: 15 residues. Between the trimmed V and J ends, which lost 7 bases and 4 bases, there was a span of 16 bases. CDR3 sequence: CASKERPTSTGELFF. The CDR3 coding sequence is TGTGCCAGCAAAGAACGCCCGACTAGCACCGGGGAGCTGTTTTTT.